These 31 T cell receptor beta chains originate from one sample sequenced in a study of blood T cell repertoires in COVID-19. The protocol was immunoSEQ multiplex PCR, while the TCRdb copy is restricted to in-frame clones and leaves out a portion. Counted here are some 260,000 clones, 82% occurring once; the ten biggest clones make up 4.9%. The sample consisted of peripheral blood. These TCRs come from a woman of 80 years or more with active or convalescent COVID-19.

The chain uses TRBV7-2 and TRBJ2-1, with 10 bases lining up with TRBD2. J gave up 6 bases and V 1 base, and 3 bases lay outside the gene matches. The CDR3 loop spans 15 amino acids. The V gene's germline CDR1 is SGHTA and CDR2 FQGNSA. CDR3 residues: CASSLVLAGSNEQFF. CDR3 in DNA: TGTGCCAGCAGCTTAGTACTAGCGGGGTCCAATGAGCAGTTCTTC.

The chain combines TRBV6-6 with TRBJ1-4, with 8 bases aligning to TRBD1. Germline CDR1 reads MNHNY; CDR2 reads SVGAGI (reference sequence). This CDR3 region has 14 residues. The trim removed 5 bases at V and 7 bases at J, leaving 6 bases unmatched. CDR3 residues: CASSHDRGGEKLFF. For the CDR3, the DNA is TGTGCCAGCAGTCATGACAGGGGTGGTGAAAAACTGTTTTTT.

The J gene is TRBJ2-4, the V gene TRBV18, with a weak D call TRBD1 (6 bases). Germline loops: CDR1 KGHSH, CDR2 LQKENI. The CDR3 is 13 amino acids. V was clipped by 3 bases and J by 5 bases, with 8 bases between them. The CDR3 DNA sequence: TGTGCCAGCTCACCGAGGACAGAAAACATTCAGTACTTC. This gives the protein CASSPRTENIQYF.

Ten or more counts support this clone. CDR3 DNA: TGTGCCAGCAGGTCCGGGACAAGGTATGGCTACACCTTC. This sequence encodes CASRSGTRYGYTF. The chain links TRBV12-3 or TRBV12-4 to TRBJ1-2; possible D gene TRBD1, 6 bases. Between the trimmed V and J ends, which lost 6 bases and 5 bases, there was a span of 13 bases. The CDR3 totals 13 residues.

This sequence joins TRBV5-4 and TRBJ2-1, with TRBD2 as a possible D gene (5 bases). V lost 3 bases, J lost 0 bases, and 13 bases lay in between. Germline V gives CDR1 SGHNT, CDR2 YYREEE (reference sequence). This CDR3 has 16 amino acids. As DNA, the CDR3 is TGTGCCAGCAGCTATACTAGGCTTAGCTCCTACAATGAGCAGTTCTTC. It yields the protein CASSYTRLSSYNEQFF.

The chain is built from TRBV28 and TRBJ2-2, with a weak D call TRBD1 (7 bases). Per the germline V gene, CDR1 is MDHEN and CDR2 is SYDVKM. Trimming left V 5 bases short and J 1 base short, with 11 bases between. The CDR3 sequence is 15 residues long. As DNA, the CDR3 is TGTGCCAGCAGTCAGGGGGGACTGAACACCGGGGAGCTGTTTTTT. Translating gives CASSQGGLNTGELFF. Based on the CDR3 plus reference TRBV28 and TRBJ2-2, the full variable domain is DVKVTQSSRYLVKRTGEKVFLECVQDMDHENMFWYRQDPGLGLRLIYFSYDVKMKEKGDIPEGYSVSREKKERFSLILESASTNQTSMYLCASSQGGLNTGELFFGEGSRLTVL.

The chain links TRBV6-5 to TRBJ2-7; weak D call: TRBD1 (6 bases). The CDR3 contains 12 residues. Trimming removed 7 bases at V and 4 bases at J, with 11 bases between. Germline-derived CDR1 and CDR2 are MNHEY and SVGAGI. The CDR3 region is CASKDREYEQYF. The DNA of the CDR3 is TGTGCCAGCAAGGACAGAGAATACGAGCAGTACTTC.

The genes are TRBV18 and TRBJ1-6; D is unclear. The CDR3 has 15 amino acids. The ends were cut back, 2 bases at V and 6 bases at J, with 11 bases in the middle. The germline V gene has CDR1 KGHSH and CDR2 LQKENI. CDR3 protein: CASSPTGLANSPLHF. For the CDR3, the DNA is TGTGCCAGCTCACCAACCGGGTTGGCTAATTCACCCCTCCACTTT.

This chain joins TRBV10-1 and TRBJ2-7, with TRBD1 as a possible D gene (5 bases). The CDR3 spans 16 residues. Germline CDR1 WNHNN, CDR2 SYGVQD (reference sequence). Deletions cut 4 bases from V and 2 bases from J, with 18 bases between. The CDR3 is CASSGMLQGRTYEQYF. The CDR3 DNA reads TGCGCCAGCAGTGGTATGTTGCAGGGCCGGACCTACGAGCAGTACTTC.

This clone was seen a few times. The genes are TRBV7-9 and TRBJ2-7; the match to TRBD2 covers 10 bases. V lost 5 bases and J lost 5; bases outside the gene matches: 6. From germline, CDR1 is SEHNR and CDR2 FQNEAQ (reference sequence). There are 14 residues in the CDR3. CDR3 bases: TGTGCCAGCAGCCAGCGGGGGGGAAGCAACGAGCAGTACTTC. It yields the protein CASSQRGGSNEQYF.

The count of this clone is one. The genes are TRBV2 and TRBJ2-7; 7 positions agree with TRBD2. This CDR3 is built from 17 residues. The germline gives CDR1 SNHLY, CDR2 FYNNEI. J lost 0 bases, V lost 3 bases, and 11 bases had no gene match. The CDR3 DNA follows: TGTGCCAGCAGTGATTTCGGCCGGGAGGATGTCTCCTACGAGCAGTACTTC. It specifies CASSDFGREDVSYEQYF.

The gene calls are TRBV6-6 and TRBJ1-6; 10 nucleotides line up with TRBD1. The germline V gene has CDR1 MNHNY and CDR2 SVGAGI (reference sequence). Trimming cost V 2 bases and J 6 bases; bases outside gene matches: 4. This CDR3 contains 16 residues. The CDR3 protein is CASSYTRDRGNSPLHF. The CDR3 DNA reads as TGTGCCAGCAGTTACACCCGGGACAGGGGTAATTCACCCCTCCACTTT.

This clone was counted once. The chain combines TRBV28 with TRBJ2-5; the D is unclear. Trimming removed 7 bases at V and 4 bases at J, with 13 bases between. This CDR3 contains 13 residues. Per germline, CDR1 MDHEN and CDR2 SYDVKM. The CDR3 loop reads CASTLLAGETQYF. CDR3 DNA sequence: TGTGCCAGCACCCTACTGGCAGGAGAGACCCAGTACTTC.

V and J are TRBV3-1 (or the pseudogene TRBV3-2) and TRBJ1-5; possibly TRBD1 for D (6 bases). Germline lookup yields CDR1 LGHDT and CDR2 YNNKEL (reference sequence). The CDR3 length is 14 residues. Trimming removed 5 bases at V and 0 bases at J, with 8 bases between. CDR3 loop: CASSSRGSNQPQHF. The CDR3 DNA follows: TGTGCCAGCAGCTCCAGGGGTAGCAATCAGCCCCAGCATTTT.

This clone was found once. The chain links TRBV3-1 (or the pseudogene TRBV3-2) to TRBJ1-6; 10 bases agree with TRBD1. CDR3 length: 17 residues. V was pared by 4 bases and J by 9 bases, with 12 bases of the junction left unmatched. The germline V gene encodes CDR1 LGHDT and CDR2 YNNKEL (reference sequence). CDR3 sequence: CASSPNPRGTGASPLHF. The CDR3 DNA follows: TGTGCCAGCAGCCCCAATCCCAGGGGGACAGGGGCTTCACCCCTCCACTTT.

V usage is TRBV7-8 and J usage is TRBJ1-2, with D unresolved. V was cut by 1 base and J by 5 bases, with 8 bases left in between. The V gene's germline CDR1 is SGHVS and CDR2 FQNEAQ. The CDR3 has 13 amino acids. The CDR3 region has the DNA TGTGCCAGCAGCTTAGGCTTCCAGTATGGCTACACCTTC. Its translation is CASSLGFQYGYTF.

The chain combines TRBV28 with TRBJ1-2; TRBD1 aligns across 8 bases. Germline V lookup: CDR1 MDHEN, CDR2 SYDVKM. V shed 8 bases, J shed 4 bases, and the junction held 6 bases outside the gene matches. The length of the CDR3 is 13 residues. The CDR3 sequence is CASGGQALYGYTF. The CDR3 coding sequence is TGTGCCAGCGGGGGACAGGCCCTCTATGGCTACACCTTC.

This clone was observed once. The genes are TRBV6-5 and TRBJ2-2; no clear D gene. Germline-derived CDR1 and CDR2 are MNHEY and SVGAGI. CDR3 size: 13 residues. V was trimmed by 7 bases and J by 5 bases, leaving 11 bases between them. The CDR3 here is CASIPLRTGELFF. The DNA of the CDR3 is TGTGCCAGCATCCCCTTACGGACCGGGGAGCTGTTTTTT.

The chain is built from TRBV19 and TRBJ2-3; D is undetermined. V dropped 2 bases and J dropped 0 bases, with 9 bases sitting between them. The CDR3 has 15 amino acids. Germline V CDR1 and CDR2: LNHDA, SQIVND (reference sequence). The CDR3 loop reads CASSISRYSTDTQYF. CDR3 bases: TGTGCCAGTAGTATAAGCCGCTATAGCACAGATACGCAGTATTTT. Complete variable domain (other parts from reference TRBV19 and TRBJ2-3): DGGITQSPKYLFRKEGQNVTLSCEQNLNHDAMYWYRQDPGQGLRLIYYSQIVNDFQKGDIAEGYSVSREKKESFPLTVTSAQKNPTAFYLCASSISRYSTDTQYFGPGTRLTVL.

The V call is TRBV6-5, the J call TRBJ2-1; 11 nucleotides match TRBD2. CDR1 is MNHEY and CDR2 is SVGAGI in the germline V gene. The CDR3 consists of 15 residues. The ends lost 6 bases at V and 8 bases at J; junction bases unmatched: 9. DNA of the CDR3: TGTGCCAGCAGGTTAGCGGGAGGGGTGAAACATGAGCAGTTCTTC. The encoded protein is CASRLAGGVKHEQFF.

V and J are TRBV10-2 and TRBJ2-7, with 8 bases matching TRBD2. Germline V gives CDR1 WSHSY, CDR2 SAAADI. CDR3 length equals 15 residues. Unmatched junction bases numbered 6, after V lost 3 bases and J lost 2 bases. Here the CDR3 DNA reads TGCGCCAGCAGTGAAGGGGCGGGGGGCCCCTACGAGCAGTACTTC. This gives the protein CASSEGAGGPYEQYF.

The V gene is TRBV30, the J gene TRBJ1-5; a weak D match, TRBD1 (6 bases). Germline lookup yields CDR1 GTSNPN and CDR2 SVGIG (reference sequence). This CDR3 is 15 amino acids long. Trimming removed 2 bases at V and 7 bases at J, with 18 bases between. This CDR3 reads CAWSTTGLGNQPQHF. CDR3 coding DNA: TGTGCCTGGAGTACAACAGGGTTGGGGAACCAGCCCCAGCATTTT. Variable domain in full (rest from reference TRBV30 and TRBJ1-5): SQTIHQWPATLVQPVGSPLSLECTVEGTSNPNLYWYRQAAGRGLQLLFYSVGIGQISSEVPQNLSASRPQDRQFILSSKKLLLSDSGFYLCAWSTTGLGNQPQHFGDGTRLSIL.

The rearrangement joins TRBV5-1 to TRBJ2-2, with a tentative D call TRBD2 (5 bases). Trimming pared 2 bases from V and 3 bases from J, leaving 8 bases between. The CDR3 consists of 14 residues. Germline V gene lookup returns CDR1 SGHRS and CDR2 YFSETQ. The CDR3 protein is CASSLTRHTGELFF. CDR3 nucleotides: TGCGCCAGCAGCTTAACTAGGCACACCGGGGAGCTGTTTTTT.

This clone was counted a few times. This chain connects TRBV2 to TRBJ1-4; 9 bases agree with TRBD1. With 3 bases clipped from V and 5 bases from J, the junction kept 4 bases outside the gene matches. CDR3 size: 15 residues. CDR1 SNHLY and CDR2 FYNNEI come from the germline V gene. The CDR3 DNA follows: TGTGCCAGCAGTGACCCTGACAGGGGGAATGAAAAACTGTTTTTT. Translated, it gives CASSDPDRGNEKLFF. Full variable domain (rest looked up from reference TRBV2 and TRBJ1-4): EPEVTQTPSHQVTQMGQEVILRCVPISNHLYFYWYRQILGQKVEFLVSFYNNEISEKSEIFDDQFSVERPDGSNFTLKIRSTKLEDSAMYFCASSDPDRGNEKLFFGSGTQLSVL.

The chain links TRBV11-2 to TRBJ1-1, with D perhaps matching TRBD1 (5 bases). The CDR3 runs 15 residues. Germline V gives CDR1 SGHAT, CDR2 FQNNGV. Deletions cut 2 bases from V and 2 bases from J, with 12 bases between. The CDR3, as DNA: TGTGCCAGCAGCTTAACAGGCAGGCGTAACACTGAAGCTTTCTTT. Translation: CASSLTGRRNTEAFF.

The chain is built from TRBV6-1 and TRBJ2-5, with TRBD1 as a possible D gene (6 bases). CDR3 size: 12 residues. Germline assignment: CDR1 MNHNS and CDR2 SASEGT. Deletions cut 5 bases from V and 7 bases from J, with 11 bases between. This CDR3 is CASSSSGATQYF. The DNA of the CDR3 is TGTGCCAGCAGTTCTTCAGGGGCGACCCAGTACTTC.

The genes are TRBV29-1 and TRBJ2-1; 8 nucleotides line up with TRBD1. The germline CDR1 and CDR2 sequences are SQVTM and ANQGSEA. V was clipped by 6 bases and J by 6 bases; unmatched bases: 10. The CDR3 has 14 residues. The CDR3: CSVGKDRVFNEQFF. The CDR3 region has the DNA TGCAGCGTCGGGAAGGACAGGGTTTTCAATGAGCAGTTCTTC.

The J gene is TRBJ2-7, the V gene TRBV10-2, with unresolved D. The CDR3 runs 16 residues. CDR1 is WSHSY, CDR2 SAAADI, per germline. The ends were cut back, 0 bases at V and 0 bases at J, with 12 bases in the middle. Here the CDR3 DNA reads TGCGCCAGCAGTGAGTCGAGAGCGAGAAGCTCCTACGAGCAGTACTTC. Protein product: CASSESRARSSYEQYF.

The chain uses TRBV7-2 and TRBJ1-5; possibly TRBD1 for D (5 bases). V lost 2 bases and J lost 5, with 13 bases in between. CDR1 is SGHTA and CDR2 is FQGNSA in the germline V gene. The CDR3 contains 15 residues. The CDR3: CASSLLYWGDQPQHF. CDR3 sequence (DNA): TGTGCCAGCAGCTTACTCTACTGGGGGGATCAGCCCCAGCATTTT. Combining the CDR3 with reference TRBV7-2 and TRBJ1-5 gives the whole variable domain GAGVSQSPSNKVTEKGKDVELRCDPISGHTALYWYRQSLGQGLEFLIYFQGNSAPDKSGLPSDRFSAERTGGSVSTLTIQRTQQEDSAVYLCASSLLYWGDQPQHFGDGTRLSIL.

This chain links TRBV28 with TRBJ1-1; TRBD1 agrees at 8 bases. Germline V gene lookup returns CDR1 MDHEN and CDR2 SYDVKM. CDR3 length: 12 amino acids. J was trimmed by 11 bases and V by 2 bases; bases with no gene match: 4. The CDR3 region is CASSLNRGRAFF. CDR3 coding DNA: TGTGCCAGCAGTTTAAACAGGGGGAGGGCTTTCTTT. Full variable domain (missing parts from reference TRBV28 and TRBJ1-1): DVKVTQSSRYLVKRTGEKVFLECVQDMDHENMFWYRQDPGLGLRLIYFSYDVKMKEKGDIPEGYSVSREKKERFSLILESASTNQTSMYLCASSLNRGRAFFGQGTRLTVV.

This clone was observed a few times. The chain links TRBV28 to TRBJ2-7; 7 nucleotides line up with TRBD1. J lost 3 bases, V lost 3 bases, and 2 bases had no gene match. This CDR3 has 13 amino acids. Germline V gives CDR1 MDHEN, CDR2 SYDVKM. The CDR3 spells CASSLGQHYEQYF. Written as DNA, the CDR3 is TGTGCCAGCAGTTTGGGACAGCACTACGAGCAGTACTTC.